A single sample is the source of the 5 T cell receptor beta chains below, sequenced in a study of blood T cells in healthy people across ages. A sample-barcoded 5' primer and a J-beta primer mix were used in a second PCR of roughly 7 to 11 cycles. TCRdb redid the calling of the 5' RACE reads with MiXCR, one entry per CDR3 protein. The table lists some 940,000 distinct CDR3 sequences, just under 30% of them singletons. These data were also filed under a second study, of T cells of mothers and their children.

The sequencing input was blood. Receptors originate from a woman aged 40 to 49 in good health.

This clonotype came up a few times. V is TRBV12-3 or TRBV12-4 and J is TRBJ2-3, with D maybe TRBD1 (6 bases). The CDR3 spans 14 residues. Trimming removed 4 bases from V and 3 bases from J, with 11 bases in between. The CDR3 DNA follows: TGTGCCAGCAGTTCGGACAGAGAGACAGATACGCAGTATTTT. Translation gives CASSSDRETDTQYF.

This clonotype was seen only a few times. The chain combines TRBV11-2 with TRBJ2-5; D unclear. The germline V gene encodes CDR1 SGHAT and CDR2 FQNNGV. The CDR3 loop spans 13 amino acids. The V end lost 5 bases, the J end lost 2 bases, and 9 bases lay between the germline ends. As DNA, the CDR3 is TGTGCCAGCAGCGGGATGACACAAGAGACCCAGTACTTC. Protein: CASSGMTQETQYF.

CDR3 DNA sequence: TGTGCCAGCAGTCCAGCGACAGGCGGCTCCTACGAGCAGTACTTC. Its translation: CASSPATGGSYEQYF. This sequence joins TRBV6-6 and TRBJ2-7; a weak D match, TRBD1 (6 bases). This CDR3 comprises 15 residues. Trimming cost V 5 bases and J 0 bases, with 14 bases left between them. CDR1 is MNHNY, CDR2 SVGAGI, per germline (reference sequence).

Of note for this clonotype: A read error is possible here, since a much larger clone lies one base away. This sequence joins TRBV20-1 and TRBJ2-7; no definite D call. Germline loops: CDR1 DFQATT, CDR2 SNEGSKA (reference sequence). CDR3 length: 12 amino acids. The CDR3: CRASTNSYEQYF. DNA of the CDR3: TGCAGGGCAAGCACCAACTCCTACGAGCAGTACTTC.

A word on this clonotype: An end of the junction differs from the germline gene, which may be a read error. The chain has TRBV7-7 and TRBJ2-2; no clear D gene. Germline CDR1 and CDR2: SSHAT and FNYEAQ (reference sequence). CDR3 length equals 15 residues. CDR3 residues: CASSADQSVAGELFF. CDR3 DNA sequence: TGTGCTAGCAGCGCAGATCAGTCGGTCGCCGGGGAGCTGTTTTTT.